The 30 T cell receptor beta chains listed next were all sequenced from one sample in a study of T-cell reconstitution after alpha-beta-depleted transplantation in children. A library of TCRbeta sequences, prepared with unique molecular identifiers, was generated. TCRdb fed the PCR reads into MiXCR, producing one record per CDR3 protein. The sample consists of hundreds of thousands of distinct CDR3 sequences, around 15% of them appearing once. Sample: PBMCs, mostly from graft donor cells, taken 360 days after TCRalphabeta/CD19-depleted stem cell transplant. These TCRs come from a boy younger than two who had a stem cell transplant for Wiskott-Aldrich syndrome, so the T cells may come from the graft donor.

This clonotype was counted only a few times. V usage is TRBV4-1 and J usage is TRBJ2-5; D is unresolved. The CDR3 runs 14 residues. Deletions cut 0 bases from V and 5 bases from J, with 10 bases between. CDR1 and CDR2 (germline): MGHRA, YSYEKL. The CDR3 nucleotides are TGCGCCAGCAGCCAAGAACCCGATGGGGAGACCCAGTACTTC. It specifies CASSQEPDGETQYF.

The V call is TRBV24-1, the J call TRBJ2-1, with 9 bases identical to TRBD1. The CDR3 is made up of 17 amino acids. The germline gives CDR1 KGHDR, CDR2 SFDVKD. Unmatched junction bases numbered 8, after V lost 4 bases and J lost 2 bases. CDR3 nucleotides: TGTGCCACCAGTGACCCTACTACAGGGGGCGCCTACAATGAGCAGTTCTTC. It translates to CATSDPTTGGAYNEQFF.

For the CDR3, the DNA is TGTGCCAGCAGCAAAGCTCAGGGGAGGGACACCGGGGAGCTGTTTTTT. Amino acids: CASSKAQGRDTGELFF. V usage is TRBV21-1 and J usage is TRBJ2-2; TRBD2 is taken as the D call from the table, unchecked against the DNA. TRBV21-1 is labeled a pseudogene. The CDR3 contains 16 residues.

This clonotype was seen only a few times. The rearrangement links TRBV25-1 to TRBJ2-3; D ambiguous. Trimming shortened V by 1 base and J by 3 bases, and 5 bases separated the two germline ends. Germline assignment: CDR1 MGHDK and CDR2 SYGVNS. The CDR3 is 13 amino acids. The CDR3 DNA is TGTGCCAGCAGTGAATGGGTAACAGATACGCAGTATTTT. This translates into CASSEWVTDTQYF.

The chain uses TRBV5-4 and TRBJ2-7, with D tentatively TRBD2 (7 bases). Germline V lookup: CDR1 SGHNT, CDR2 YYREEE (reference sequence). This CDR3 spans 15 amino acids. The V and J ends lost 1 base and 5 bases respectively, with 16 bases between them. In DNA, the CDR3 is TGTGCCAGCAGCTTGTCCGCGGGGGCGGCCCACGAGCAGTACTTC. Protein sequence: CASSLSAGAAHEQYF.

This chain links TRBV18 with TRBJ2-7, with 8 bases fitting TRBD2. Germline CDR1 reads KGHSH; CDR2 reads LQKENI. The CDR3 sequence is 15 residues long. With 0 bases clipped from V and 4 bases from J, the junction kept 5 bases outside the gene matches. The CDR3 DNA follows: TGTGCCAGCTCACCACCGGTCGGGAGGGATTACGAGCAGTACTTC. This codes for CASSPPVGRDYEQYF.

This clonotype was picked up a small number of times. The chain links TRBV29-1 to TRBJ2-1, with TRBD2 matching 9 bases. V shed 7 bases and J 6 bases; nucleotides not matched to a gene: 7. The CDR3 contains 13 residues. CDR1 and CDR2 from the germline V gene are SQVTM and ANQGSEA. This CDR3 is CSALLAGFNEQFF. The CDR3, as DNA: TGCAGCGCTCTACTAGCGGGCTTCAATGAGCAGTTCTTC.

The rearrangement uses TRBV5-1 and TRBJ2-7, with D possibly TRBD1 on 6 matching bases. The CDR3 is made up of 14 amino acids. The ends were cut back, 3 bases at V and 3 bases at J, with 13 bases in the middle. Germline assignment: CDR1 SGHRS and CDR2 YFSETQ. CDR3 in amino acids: CASSSDRWGYEQYF. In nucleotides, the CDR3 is TGCGCCAGCAGCTCTGACAGGTGGGGCTACGAGCAGTACTTC.

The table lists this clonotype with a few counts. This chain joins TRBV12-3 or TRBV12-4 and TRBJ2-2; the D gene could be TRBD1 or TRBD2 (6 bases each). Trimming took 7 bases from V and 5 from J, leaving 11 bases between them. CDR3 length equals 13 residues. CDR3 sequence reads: CASKGEVTGELFF. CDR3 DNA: TGTGCCAGCAAGGGGGAGGTGACCGGGGAGCTGTTTTTT.

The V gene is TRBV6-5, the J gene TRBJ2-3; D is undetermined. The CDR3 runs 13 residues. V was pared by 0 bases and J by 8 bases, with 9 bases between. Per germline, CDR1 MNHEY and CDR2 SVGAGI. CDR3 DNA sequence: TGTGCCAGCAGTTACTCATTTCACGGTACGCAGTATTTT. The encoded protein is CASSYSFHGTQYF.

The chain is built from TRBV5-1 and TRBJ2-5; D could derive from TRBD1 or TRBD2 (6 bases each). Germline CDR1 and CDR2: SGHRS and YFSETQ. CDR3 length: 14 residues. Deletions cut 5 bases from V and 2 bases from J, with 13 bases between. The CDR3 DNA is TGCGCCAGCAGGGGGGGACAATTTCAAGAGACCCAGTACTTC. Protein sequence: CASRGGQFQETQYF. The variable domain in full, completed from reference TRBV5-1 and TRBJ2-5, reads KAGVTQTPRYLIKTRGQQVTLSCSPISGHRSVSWYQQTPGQGLQFLFEYFSETQRNKGNFPGRFSGRQFSNSRSEMNVSTLELGDSALYLCASRGGQFQETQYFGPGTRLLVL.

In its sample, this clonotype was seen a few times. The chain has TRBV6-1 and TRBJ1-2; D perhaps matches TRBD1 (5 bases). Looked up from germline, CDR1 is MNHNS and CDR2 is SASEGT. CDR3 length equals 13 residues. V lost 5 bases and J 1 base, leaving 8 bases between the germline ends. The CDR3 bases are TGTGCCAGCAGTACACAGGATAACTATGGCTACACCTTC. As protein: CASSTQDNYGYTF.

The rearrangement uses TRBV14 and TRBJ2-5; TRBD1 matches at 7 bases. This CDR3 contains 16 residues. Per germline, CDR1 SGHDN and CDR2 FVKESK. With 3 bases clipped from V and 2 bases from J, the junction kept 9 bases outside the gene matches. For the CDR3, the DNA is TGTGCCAGCAGCCACCTGACAGGGTATCGGCAAGAGACCCAGTACTTC. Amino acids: CASSHLTGYRQETQYF.

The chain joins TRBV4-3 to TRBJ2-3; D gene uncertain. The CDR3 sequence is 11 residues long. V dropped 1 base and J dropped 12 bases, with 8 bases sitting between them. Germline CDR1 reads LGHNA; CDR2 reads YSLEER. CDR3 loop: CASSQGNSQYF. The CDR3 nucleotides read TGCGCCAGCAGCCAAGGGAATTCACAGTATTTT.

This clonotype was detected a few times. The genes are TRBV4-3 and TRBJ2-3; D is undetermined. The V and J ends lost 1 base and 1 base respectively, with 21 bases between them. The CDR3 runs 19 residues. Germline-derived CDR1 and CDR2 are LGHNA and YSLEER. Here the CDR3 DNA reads TGCGCCAGCAGCCAAGTGTTAGGGTTCGTGAAGGTGGGCACAGATACGCAGTATTTT. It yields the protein CASSQVLGFVKVGTDTQYF.

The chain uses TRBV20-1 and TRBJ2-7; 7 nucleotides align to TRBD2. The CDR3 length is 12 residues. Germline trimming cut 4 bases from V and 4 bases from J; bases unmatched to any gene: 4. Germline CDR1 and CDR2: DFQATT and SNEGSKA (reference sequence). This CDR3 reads CSAMSGGYEQYF. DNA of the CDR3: TGCAGTGCTATGTCGGGGGGATACGAGCAGTACTTC.

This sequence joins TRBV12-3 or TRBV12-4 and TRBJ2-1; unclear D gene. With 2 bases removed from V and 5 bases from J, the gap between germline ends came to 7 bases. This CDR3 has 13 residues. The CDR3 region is CASSLFGDNEQFF. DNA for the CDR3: TGTGCCAGCAGTTTATTTGGGGACAATGAGCAGTTCTTC.

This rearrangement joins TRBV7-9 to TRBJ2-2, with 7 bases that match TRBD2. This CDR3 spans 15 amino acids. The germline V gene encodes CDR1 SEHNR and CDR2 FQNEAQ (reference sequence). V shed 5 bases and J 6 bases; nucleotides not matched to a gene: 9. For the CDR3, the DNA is TGTGCCAGCAGCGCAGGGAGGGTAGTCGCCGGGGAGCTGTTTTTT. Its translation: CASSAGRVVAGELFF.

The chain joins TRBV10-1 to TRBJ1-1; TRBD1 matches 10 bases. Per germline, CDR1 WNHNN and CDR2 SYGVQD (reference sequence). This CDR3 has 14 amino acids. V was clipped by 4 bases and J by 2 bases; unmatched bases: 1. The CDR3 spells CASSGTGGNTEAFF. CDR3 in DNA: TGCGCCAGCAGTGGGACAGGGGGAAACACTGAAGCTTTCTTT.

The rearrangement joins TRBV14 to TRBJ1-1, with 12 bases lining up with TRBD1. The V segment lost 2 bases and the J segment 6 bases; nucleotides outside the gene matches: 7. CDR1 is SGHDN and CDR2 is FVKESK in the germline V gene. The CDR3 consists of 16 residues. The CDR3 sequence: CASSQRWGTGGPEAFF. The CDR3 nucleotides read TGTGCCAGCAGCCAACGCTGGGGGACAGGGGGCCCTGAAGCTTTCTTT.

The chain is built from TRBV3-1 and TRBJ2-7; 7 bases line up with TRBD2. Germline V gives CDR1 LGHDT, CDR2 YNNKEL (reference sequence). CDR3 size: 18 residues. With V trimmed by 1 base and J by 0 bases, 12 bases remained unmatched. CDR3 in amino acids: CASSQGRASGLSSYEQYF. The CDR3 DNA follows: TGTGCCAGCAGCCAAGGGCGTGCTAGCGGATTGAGCTCCTACGAGCAGTACTTC.

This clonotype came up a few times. In nucleotides, the CDR3 is TGTGCCAGCAGTTACGTTAGCTATGAGCAGTTCTTC. It translates to CASSYVSYEQFF. The V and J genes are TRBV12-3 or TRBV12-4 and TRBJ2-1, with D unresolved. This CDR3 contains 12 residues. Trimming stripped 4 bases from V and 8 bases from J, with 9 bases between.

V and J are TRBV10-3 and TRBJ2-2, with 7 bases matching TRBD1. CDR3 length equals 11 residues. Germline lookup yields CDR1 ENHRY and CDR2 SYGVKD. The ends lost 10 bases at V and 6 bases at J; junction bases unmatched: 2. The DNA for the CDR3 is TGTGCCACGACAGGGTCCGGGGAGCTGTTTTTT. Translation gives CATTGSGELFF.

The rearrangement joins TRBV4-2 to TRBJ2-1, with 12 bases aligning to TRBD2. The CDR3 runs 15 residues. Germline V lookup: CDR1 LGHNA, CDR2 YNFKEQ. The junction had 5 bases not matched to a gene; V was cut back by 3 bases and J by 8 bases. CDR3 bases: TGTGCCAGCAGCCATCTAGCGGGGGGGCCCGATGAGCAGTTCTTC. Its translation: CASSHLAGGPDEQFF.

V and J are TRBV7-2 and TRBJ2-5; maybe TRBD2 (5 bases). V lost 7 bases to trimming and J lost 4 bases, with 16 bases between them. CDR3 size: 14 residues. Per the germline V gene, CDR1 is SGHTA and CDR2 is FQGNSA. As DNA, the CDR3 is TGTGCCAGCACTTCGGACTTTGGGCGAGAGACCCAGTACTTC. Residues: CASTSDFGRETQYF.

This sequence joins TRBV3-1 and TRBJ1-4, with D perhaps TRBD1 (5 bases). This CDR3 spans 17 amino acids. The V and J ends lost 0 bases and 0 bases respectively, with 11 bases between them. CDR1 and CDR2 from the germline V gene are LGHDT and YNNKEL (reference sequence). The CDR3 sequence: CASSQEPHRTTNEKLFF. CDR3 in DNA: TGTGCCAGCAGCCAAGAGCCCCACAGGACAACTAATGAAAAACTGTTTTTT.

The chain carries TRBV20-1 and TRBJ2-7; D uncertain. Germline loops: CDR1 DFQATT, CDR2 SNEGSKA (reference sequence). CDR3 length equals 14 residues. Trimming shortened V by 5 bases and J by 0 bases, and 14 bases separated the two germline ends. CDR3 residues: CSAQRTFSSYEQYF. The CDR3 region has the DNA TGCAGTGCTCAAAGAACGTTTAGCTCCTACGAGCAGTACTTC.

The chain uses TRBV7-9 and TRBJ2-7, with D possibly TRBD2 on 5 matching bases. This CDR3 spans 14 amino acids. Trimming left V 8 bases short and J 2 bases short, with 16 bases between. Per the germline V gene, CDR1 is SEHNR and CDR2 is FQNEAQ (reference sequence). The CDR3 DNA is TGTGCCAGCGGAAGAGGGTCCCAGACCTACGAGCAGTACTTC. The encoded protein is CASGRGSQTYEQYF.

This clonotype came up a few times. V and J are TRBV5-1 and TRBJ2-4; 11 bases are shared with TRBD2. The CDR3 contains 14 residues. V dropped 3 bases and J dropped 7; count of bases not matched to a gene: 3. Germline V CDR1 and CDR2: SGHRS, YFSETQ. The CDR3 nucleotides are TGCGCCAGCAGCTCGGGACTAGCGGTTAACATTCAGTACTTC. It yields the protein CASSSGLAVNIQYF.

CDR3 in amino acids: CASSFGTASSYEQYF. The CDR3 DNA follows: TGTGCCAGCAGCTTCGGGACAGCGAGCTCCTACGAGCAGTACTTC. The genes are TRBV11-2 and TRBJ2-7; TRBD1 matches 7 bases. The length of the CDR3 is 15 residues. Germline V CDR1 and CDR2: SGHAT, FQNNGV. The J segment lost 0 bases and the V segment lost 3 bases, leaving 5 bases of the junction unmatched.